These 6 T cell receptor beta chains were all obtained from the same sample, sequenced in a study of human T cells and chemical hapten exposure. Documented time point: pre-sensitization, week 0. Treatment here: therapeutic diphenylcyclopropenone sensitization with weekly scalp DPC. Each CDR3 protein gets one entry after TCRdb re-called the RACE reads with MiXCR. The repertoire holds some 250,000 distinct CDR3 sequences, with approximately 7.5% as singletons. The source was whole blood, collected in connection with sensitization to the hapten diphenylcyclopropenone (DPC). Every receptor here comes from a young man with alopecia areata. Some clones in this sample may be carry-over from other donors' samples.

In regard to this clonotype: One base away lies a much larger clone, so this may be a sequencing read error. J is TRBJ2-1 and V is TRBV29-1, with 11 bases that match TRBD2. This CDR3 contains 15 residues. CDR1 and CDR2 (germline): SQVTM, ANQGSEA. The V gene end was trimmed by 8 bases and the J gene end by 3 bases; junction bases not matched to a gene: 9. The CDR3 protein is CSIAVAGGNYNEQFF. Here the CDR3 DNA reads TGCAGCATTGCGGTAGCGGGGGGGAACTACAATGAGCAGTTCTTC.

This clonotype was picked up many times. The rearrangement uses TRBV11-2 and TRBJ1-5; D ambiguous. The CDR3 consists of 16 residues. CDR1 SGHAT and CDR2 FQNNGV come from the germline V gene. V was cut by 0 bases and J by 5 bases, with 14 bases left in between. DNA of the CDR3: TGTGCCAGCAGCTTAGAGTTATGGGAAAAAGATCAGCCCCAGCATTTT. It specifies CASSLELWEKDQPQHF. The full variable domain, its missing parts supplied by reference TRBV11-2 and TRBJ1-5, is EAGVAQSPRYKIIEKRQSVAFWCNPISGHATLYWYQQILGQGPKLLIQFQNNGVVDDSQLPKDRFSAERLKGVDSTLKIQPAKLEDSAVYLCASSLELWEKDQPQHFGDGTRLSIL.

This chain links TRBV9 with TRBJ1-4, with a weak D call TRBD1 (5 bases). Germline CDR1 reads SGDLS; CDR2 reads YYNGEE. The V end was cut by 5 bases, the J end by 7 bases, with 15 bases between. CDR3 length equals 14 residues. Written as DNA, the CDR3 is TGTGCCAGCAGTATGGGCAGGGAAGCTGAAAAACTGTTTTTT. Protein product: CASSMGREAEKLFF.

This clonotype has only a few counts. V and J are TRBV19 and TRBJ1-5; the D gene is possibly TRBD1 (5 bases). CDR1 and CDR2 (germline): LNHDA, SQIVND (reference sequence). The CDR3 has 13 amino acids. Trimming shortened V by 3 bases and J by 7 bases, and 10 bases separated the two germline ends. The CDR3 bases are TGTGCCAGTAGTATGAATGGGGGACAGCCCCAGCATTTT. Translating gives CASSMNGGQPQHF.

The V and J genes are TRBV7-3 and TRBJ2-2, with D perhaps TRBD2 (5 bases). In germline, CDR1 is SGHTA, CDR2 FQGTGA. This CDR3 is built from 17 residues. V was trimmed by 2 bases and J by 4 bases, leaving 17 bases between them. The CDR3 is CASSLEVGLAVTGELFF. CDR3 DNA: TGTGCCAGCAGCTTAGAGGTCGGCCTAGCTGTCACCGGGGAGCTGTTTTTT.

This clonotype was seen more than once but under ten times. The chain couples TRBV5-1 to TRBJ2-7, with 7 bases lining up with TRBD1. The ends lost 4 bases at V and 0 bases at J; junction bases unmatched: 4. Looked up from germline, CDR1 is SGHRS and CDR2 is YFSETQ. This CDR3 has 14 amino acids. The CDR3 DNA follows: TGCGCCAGCAGCACCGGGACAGTCTCCTACGAGCAGTACTTC. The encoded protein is CASSTGTVSYEQYF.